The clone carrying this T cell receptor beta chain has a handful of counts. The antigen is unknown. It was with a sample-barcoded 5' primer and a J-beta primer mix that a second PCR of about 6 to 12 cycles was run. Every sample produced at least 2.5 million CDR3-containing paired-end reads. Each CDR3 protein is one row after TCRdb ran MiXCR on the 5' RACE reads. The sample holds approximately 700,000 distinct CDR3 sequences; approximately 30% are singletons and the top ten take less than 20%. The sample comes from a study of blood T cells in healthy people across ages. Whole-study results and caveats: Roughly linearly, TCR beta diversity per million T cells fell as age increased. Diversity figures derived from one million T cells were judged to underestimate the true value.

The sequenced sample consisted of blood. This TCR derives from an elderly woman in good health.

CDR3: CASSAAGAQTEAFF. CDR3 DNA sequence: TGTGCCAGCTCAGCGGCAGGGGCCCAAACTGAAGCTTTCTTT. The chain employs TRBV18 and TRBJ1-1, with a tentative D call TRBD1 (6 bases). The CDR3 has 14 amino acids. Trimming cost V 5 bases and J 5 bases, with 15 bases left between them. The V gene's germline CDR1 is KGHSH and CDR2 LQKENI. The full variable domain, in which reference TRBV18 and TRBJ1-1 provide the parts outside the CDR3, is NAGVMQNPRHLVRRRGQEARLRCSPMKGHSHVYWYRQLPEEGLKFMVYLQKENIIDESGMPKERFSAEFPKEGPSILRIQQVVRGDSAAYFCASSAAGAQTEAFFGQGTRLTVV.